This T cell receptor (beta chain) was sequenced for a study of regulatory T cells in long-lasting Graves disease. Time point noted: persistent/refractory GD, antithyroid drugs over 5 years with positive TRAb. With RNA extracted from PBMCs as input, the TCR library was made. This clonotype was seen at least ten times. Arm-PCR of CDR3 regions with iRepertoire HTBI primers generated TCR beta libraries. In the original workflow: Spanning all samples, the identified segments comprised roughly 66 TRBV and around 15 TRBJ. TCRdb redid the calling of the multiplex PCR reads with MiXCR, one entry per CDR3 protein. These V and J calls originate from TCRdb's pipeline instead of the authors' own analysis. Of about 400,000 distinct CDR3 sequences listed, 20% to 25% were seen once; the top ten hold around 21%. V was shortened by 2 bases and J by 1 base, with 12 bases between the two germline ends. CDR1 MDHEN and CDR2 SYDVKM come from the germline V gene. This CDR3 spans 15 amino acids.

The rearrangement links TRBV28 to TRBJ2-7, with D possibly matching TRBD2 (6 bases). The receptor comes from a female donor with Graves disease. Sequenced here: peripheral blood mononuclear cells (PBMCs), sampled when the disease was refractory, from a patient treated with antithyroid drugs. CDR3: CASSLGSAGSYEQYF. DNA of the CDR3: TGTGCCAGCAGTTTAGGTTCGGCGGGATCCTACGAGCAGTACTTC.